This TCR beta chain comes out of a study of spatial heterogeneity in lung cancer. Overall study context: As counted in raw reads, each unique TCR and UMI combination appeared more than ten times on average.

Every TCR cDNA molecule carried a tag that served as a unique molecular identifier. TCRdb independently ran MiXCR on the 5' RACE reads; one entry per CDR3 protein. This sample has over 2,000 distinct CDR3 sequences, with approximately 15% found just once. Trimming cost V 6 bases and J 0 bases; bases outside gene matches: 3. The CDR3 has 15 amino acids. The germline CDR1 and CDR2 sequences are MDHEN and SYDVKM. Specified time point: sample taken at primary tumor resection. Unsorted whole RNA samples from tumor, nontumor lung or frozen PBMC were sequenced. The rearrangement uses TRBV28 and TRBJ2-3, with 10 bases identical to TRBD2. This TCR was recovered from a male donor with early-stage non-small cell lung cancer. Material: normal lung tissue next to the tumor, obtained at surgery. This CDR3 reads CASRLLAGSTDTQYF. CDR3 nucleotide sequence: TGTGCCAGCAGGCTACTAGCGGGGAGCACAGATACGCAGTATTTT. Drawing the rest from reference TRBV28 and TRBJ2-3, the complete variable domain is DVKVTQSSRYLVKRTGEKVFLECVQDMDHENMFWYRQDPGLGLRLIYFSYDVKMKEKGDIPEGYSVSREKKERFSLILESASTNQTSMYLCASRLLAGSTDTQYFGPGTRLTVL.